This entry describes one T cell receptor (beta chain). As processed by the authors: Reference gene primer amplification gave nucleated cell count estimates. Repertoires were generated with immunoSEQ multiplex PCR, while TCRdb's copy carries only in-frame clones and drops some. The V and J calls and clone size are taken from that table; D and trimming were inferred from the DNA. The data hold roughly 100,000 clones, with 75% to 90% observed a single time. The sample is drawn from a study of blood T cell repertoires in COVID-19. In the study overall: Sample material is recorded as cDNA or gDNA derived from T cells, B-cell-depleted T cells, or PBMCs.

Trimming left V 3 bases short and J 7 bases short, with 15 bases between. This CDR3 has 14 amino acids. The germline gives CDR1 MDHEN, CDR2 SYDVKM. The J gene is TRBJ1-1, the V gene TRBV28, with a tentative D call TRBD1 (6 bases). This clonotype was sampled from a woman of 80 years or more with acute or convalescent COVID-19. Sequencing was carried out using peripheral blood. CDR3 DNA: TGTGCCAGCAGTTTGTATAGGGGGAATGGTGAAGCTTTCTTT. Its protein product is CASSLYRGNGEAFF.